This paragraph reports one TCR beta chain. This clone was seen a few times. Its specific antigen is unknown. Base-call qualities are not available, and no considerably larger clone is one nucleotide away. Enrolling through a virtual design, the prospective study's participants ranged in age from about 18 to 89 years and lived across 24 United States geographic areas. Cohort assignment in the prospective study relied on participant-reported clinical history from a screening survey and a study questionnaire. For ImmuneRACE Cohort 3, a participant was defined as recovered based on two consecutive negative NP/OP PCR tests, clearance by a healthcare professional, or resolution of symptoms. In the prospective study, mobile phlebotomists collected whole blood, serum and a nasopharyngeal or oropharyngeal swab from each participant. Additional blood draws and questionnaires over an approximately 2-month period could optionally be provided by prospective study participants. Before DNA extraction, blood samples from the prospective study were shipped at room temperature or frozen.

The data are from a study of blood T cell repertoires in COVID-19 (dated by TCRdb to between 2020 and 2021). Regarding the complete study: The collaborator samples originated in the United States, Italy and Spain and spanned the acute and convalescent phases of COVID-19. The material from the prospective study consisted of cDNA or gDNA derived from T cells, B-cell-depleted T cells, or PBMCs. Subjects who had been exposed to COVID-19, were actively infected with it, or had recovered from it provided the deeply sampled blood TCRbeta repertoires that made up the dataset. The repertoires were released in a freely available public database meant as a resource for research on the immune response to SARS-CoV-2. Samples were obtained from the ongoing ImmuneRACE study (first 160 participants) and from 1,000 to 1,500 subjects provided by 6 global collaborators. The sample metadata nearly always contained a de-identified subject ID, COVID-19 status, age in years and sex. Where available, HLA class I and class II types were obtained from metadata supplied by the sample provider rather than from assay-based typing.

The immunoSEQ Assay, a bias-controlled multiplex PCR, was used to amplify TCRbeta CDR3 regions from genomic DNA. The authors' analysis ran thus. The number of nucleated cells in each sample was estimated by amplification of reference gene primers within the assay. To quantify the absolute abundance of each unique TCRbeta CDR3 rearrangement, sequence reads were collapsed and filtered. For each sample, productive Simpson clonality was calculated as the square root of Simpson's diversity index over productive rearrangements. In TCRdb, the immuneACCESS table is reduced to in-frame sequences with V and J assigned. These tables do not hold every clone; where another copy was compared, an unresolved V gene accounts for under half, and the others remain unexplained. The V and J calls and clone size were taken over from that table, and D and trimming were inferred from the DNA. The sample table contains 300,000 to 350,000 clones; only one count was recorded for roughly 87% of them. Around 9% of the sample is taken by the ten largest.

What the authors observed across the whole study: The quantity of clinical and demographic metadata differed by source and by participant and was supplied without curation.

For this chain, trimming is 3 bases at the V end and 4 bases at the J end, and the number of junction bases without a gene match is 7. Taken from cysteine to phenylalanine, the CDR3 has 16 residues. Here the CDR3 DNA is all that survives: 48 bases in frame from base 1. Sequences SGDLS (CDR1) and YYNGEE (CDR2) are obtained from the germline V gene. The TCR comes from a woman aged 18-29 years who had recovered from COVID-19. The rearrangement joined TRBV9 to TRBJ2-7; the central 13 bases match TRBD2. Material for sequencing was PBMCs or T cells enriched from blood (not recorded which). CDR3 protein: CASSAGLAGVGYEQYF. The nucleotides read TGTGCCAGCAGCGCCGGACTAGCGGGAGTCGGGTACGAGCAGTACTTC.